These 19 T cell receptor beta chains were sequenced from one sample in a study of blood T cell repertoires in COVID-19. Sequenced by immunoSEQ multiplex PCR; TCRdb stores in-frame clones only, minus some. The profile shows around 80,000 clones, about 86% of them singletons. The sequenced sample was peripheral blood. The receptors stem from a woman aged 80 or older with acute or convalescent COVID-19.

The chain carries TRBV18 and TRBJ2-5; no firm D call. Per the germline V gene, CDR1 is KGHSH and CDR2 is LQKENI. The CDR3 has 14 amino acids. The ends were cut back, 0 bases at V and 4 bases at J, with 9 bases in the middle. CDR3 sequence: CASSPPEQRETQYF. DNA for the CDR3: TGTGCCAGCTCACCACCGGAACAGAGAGAGACCCAGTACTTC.

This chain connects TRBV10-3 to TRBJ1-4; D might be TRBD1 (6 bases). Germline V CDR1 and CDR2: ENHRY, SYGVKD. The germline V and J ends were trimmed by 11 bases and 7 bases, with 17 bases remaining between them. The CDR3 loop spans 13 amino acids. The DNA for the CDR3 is TGTGCCTCCAGCCAACAGGGAGCTGAAAAACTGTTTTTT. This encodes CASSQQGAEKLFF.

The CDR3 loop is CASHRAGPYGYTF. DNA for the CDR3: TGTGCCAGTCACAGGGCAGGGCCCTATGGCTACACCTTC. The J gene is TRBJ1-2, the V gene TRBV6-6; a possible D gene is TRBD1 (6 bases). The CDR3 is 13 amino acids. CDR1 is MNHNY and CDR2 is SVGAGI in the germline V gene (reference sequence). V lost 9 bases, J lost 4 bases, and 15 bases lay in between.

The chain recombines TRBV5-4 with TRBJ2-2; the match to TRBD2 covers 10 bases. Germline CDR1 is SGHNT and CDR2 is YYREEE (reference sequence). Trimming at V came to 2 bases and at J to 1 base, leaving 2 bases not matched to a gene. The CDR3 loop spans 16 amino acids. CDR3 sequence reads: CASSFRTSGNTGELFF. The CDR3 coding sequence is TGTGCCAGCAGCTTCCGGACTAGCGGGAACACCGGGGAGCTGTTTTTT.

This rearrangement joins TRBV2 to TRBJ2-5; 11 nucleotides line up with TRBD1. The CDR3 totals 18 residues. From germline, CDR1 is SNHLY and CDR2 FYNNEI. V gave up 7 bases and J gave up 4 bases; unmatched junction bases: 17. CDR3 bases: TGTGCCAGCATGGGCCCCACGCCGGACAGGGGGCGCGGAGAGACCCAGTACTTC. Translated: CASMGPTPDRGRGETQYF. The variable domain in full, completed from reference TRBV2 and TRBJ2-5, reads EPEVTQTPSHQVTQMGQEVILRCVPISNHLYFYWYRQILGQKVEFLVSFYNNEISEKSEIFDDQFSVERPDGSNFTLKIRSTKLEDSAMYFCASMGPTPDRGRGETQYFGPGTRLLVL.

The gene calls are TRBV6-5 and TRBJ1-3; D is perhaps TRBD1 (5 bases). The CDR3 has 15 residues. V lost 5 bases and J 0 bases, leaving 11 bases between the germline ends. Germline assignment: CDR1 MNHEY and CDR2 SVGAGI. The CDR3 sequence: CASSLSGGSGNTIYF. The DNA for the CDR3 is TGTGCCAGCAGTCTCTCCGGGGGCTCTGGAAACACCATATATTTT.

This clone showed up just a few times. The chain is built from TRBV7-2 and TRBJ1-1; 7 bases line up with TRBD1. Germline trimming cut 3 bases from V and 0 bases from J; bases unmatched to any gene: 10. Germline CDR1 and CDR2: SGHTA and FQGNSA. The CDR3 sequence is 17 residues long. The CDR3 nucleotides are TGTGCCAGCAGCTTGTTGGGACAGTTTAGCATGAACACTGAAGCTTTCTTT. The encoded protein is CASSLLGQFSMNTEAFF.

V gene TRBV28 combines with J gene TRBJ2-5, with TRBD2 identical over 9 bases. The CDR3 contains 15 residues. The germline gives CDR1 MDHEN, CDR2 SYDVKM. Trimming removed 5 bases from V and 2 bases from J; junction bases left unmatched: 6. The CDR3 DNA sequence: TGTGCCAGCAGTACCACGACTAGCGGACAAGAGACCCAGTACTTC. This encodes CASSTTTSGQETQYF.

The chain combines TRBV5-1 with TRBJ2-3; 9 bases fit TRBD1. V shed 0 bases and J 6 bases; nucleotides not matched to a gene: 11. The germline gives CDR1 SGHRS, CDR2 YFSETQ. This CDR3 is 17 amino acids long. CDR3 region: CASSLAAPTGGADTQYF. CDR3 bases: TGCGCCAGCAGCTTGGCGGCCCCGACAGGGGGTGCGGATACGCAGTATTTT.

The CDR3 nucleotides read TGTGCCAGCAGCGTAGCGACTAGCGGGGGTTTTCAAGAGACCCAGTACTTC. Protein product: CASSVATSGGFQETQYF. The rearrangement uses TRBV9 and TRBJ2-5, with 12 bases identical to TRBD2. This CDR3 region has 17 residues. V lost 0 bases, J lost 2 bases, and 5 bases stayed unmatched. Germline loops: CDR1 SGDLS, CDR2 YYNGEE.

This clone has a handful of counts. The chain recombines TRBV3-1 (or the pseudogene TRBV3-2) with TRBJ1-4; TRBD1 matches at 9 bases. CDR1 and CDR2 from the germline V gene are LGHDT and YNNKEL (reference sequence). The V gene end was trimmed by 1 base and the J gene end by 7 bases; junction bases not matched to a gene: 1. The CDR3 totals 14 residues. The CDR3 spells CASSQGDRAEKLFF. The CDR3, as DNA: TGTGCCAGCAGCCAAGGGGACAGGGCTGAAAAACTGTTTTTT.

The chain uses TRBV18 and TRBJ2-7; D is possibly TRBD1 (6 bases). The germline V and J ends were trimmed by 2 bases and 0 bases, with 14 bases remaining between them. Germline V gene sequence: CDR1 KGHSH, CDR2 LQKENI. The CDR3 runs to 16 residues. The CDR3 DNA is TGTGCCAGCTCACCATCTGACAGGCGCAACTCCTACGAGCAGTACTTC. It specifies CASSPSDRRNSYEQYF.

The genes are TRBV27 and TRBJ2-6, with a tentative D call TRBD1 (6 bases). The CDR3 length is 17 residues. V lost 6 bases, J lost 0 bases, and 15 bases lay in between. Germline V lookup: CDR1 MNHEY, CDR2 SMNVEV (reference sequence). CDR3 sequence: CASSPRGTSSGANVLTF. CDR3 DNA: TGTGCCAGCAGCCCCAGGGGCACCAGCTCTGGGGCCAACGTCCTGACTTTC. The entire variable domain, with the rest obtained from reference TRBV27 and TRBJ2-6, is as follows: EAQVTQNPRYLITVTGKKLTVTCSQNMNHEYMSWYRQDPGLGLRQIYYSMNVEVTDKGDVPEGYKVSRKEKRNFPLILESPSPNQTSLYFCASSPRGTSSGANVLTFGAGSRLTVL.

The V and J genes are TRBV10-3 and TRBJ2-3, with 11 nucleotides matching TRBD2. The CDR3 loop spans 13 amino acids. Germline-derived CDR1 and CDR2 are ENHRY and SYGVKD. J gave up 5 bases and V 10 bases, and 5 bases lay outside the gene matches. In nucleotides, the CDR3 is TGTGCCAATAGCGGGGGGGCCGGAGATACGCAGTATTTT. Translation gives CANSGGAGDTQYF.

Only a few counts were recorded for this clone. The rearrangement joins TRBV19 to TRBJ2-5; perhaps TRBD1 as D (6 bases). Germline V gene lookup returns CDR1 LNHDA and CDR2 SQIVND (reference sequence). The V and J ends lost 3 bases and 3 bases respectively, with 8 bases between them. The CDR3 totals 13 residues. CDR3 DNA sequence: TGTGCCAGTAGTATTGGACAGAAAGAGACCCAGTACTTC. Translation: CASSIGQKETQYF.

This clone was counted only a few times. The CDR3 coding sequence is TGTGCCACCAGTGATCGGGGGACTAAGAACAATGAGCAGTTCTTC. Translation gives CATSDRGTKNNEQFF. The V gene is TRBV24-1, the J gene TRBJ2-1, with TRBD2 matching over 7 bases. Germline CDR1 is KGHDR and CDR2 is SFDVKD. This CDR3 contains 15 residues. The V gene end was trimmed by 3 bases and the J gene end by 5 bases; junction bases not matched to a gene: 6.

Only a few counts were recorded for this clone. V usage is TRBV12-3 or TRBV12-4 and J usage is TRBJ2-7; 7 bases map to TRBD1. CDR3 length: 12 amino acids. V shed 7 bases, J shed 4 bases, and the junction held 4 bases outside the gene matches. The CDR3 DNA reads TGTGCCAGCACCAGGGGGTCTTACGAGCAGTACTTC. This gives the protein CASTRGSYEQYF.

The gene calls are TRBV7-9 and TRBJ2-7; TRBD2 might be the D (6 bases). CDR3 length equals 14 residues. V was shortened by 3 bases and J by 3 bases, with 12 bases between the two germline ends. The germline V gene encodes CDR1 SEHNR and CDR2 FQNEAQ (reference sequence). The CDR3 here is CASSFEGLVYEQYF. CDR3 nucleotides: TGTGCCAGCAGCTTCGAGGGACTCGTCTACGAGCAGTACTTC.

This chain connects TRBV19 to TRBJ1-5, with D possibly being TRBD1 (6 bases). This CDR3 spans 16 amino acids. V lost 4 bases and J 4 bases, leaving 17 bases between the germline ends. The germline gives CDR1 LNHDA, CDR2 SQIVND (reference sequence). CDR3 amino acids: CASSNGQLQLNQPQHF. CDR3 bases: TGTGCCAGTAGTAACGGACAGCTCCAACTTAATCAGCCCCAGCATTTT. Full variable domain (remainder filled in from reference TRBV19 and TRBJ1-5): DGGITQSPKYLFRKEGQNVTLSCEQNLNHDAMYWYRQDPGQGLRLIYYSQIVNDFQKGDIAEGYSVSREKKESFPLTVTSAQKNPTAFYLCASSNGQLQLNQPQHFGDGTRLSIL.